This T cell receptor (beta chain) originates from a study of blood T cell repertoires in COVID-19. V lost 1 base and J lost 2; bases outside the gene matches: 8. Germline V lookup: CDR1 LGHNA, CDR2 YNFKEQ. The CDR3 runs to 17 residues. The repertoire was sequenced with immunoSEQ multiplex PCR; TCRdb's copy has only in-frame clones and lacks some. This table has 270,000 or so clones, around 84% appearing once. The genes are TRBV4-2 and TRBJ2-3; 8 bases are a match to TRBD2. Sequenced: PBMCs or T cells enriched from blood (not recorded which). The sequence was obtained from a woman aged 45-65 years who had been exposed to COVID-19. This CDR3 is CASSQAGRGAITDTQYF. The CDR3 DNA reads TGTGCCAGCAGCCAAGCAGGGCGGGGGGCTATCACAGATACGCAGTATTTT.